The present TCR beta chain was sequenced within a study of T cell repertoires in cytomegalovirus infection. The overall study: CMV epitopes that were recently identified and HLA-C-restricted were used alongside well-studied HLA-B-restricted ones. CMV infection together with matching HLA type was indicated by public TCR beta signatures.

The CDR3 consists of 13 residues. The V gene lost 1 base and the J gene lost 7 bases, with 11 bases spanning the gap. Germline CDR1 reads MNHNS; CDR2 reads SASEGT. TCRdb re-analysed the reads in MiXCR, keeping a single row per CDR3 protein. Here the sample spans about 330,000 distinct CDR3 sequences, roughly 34% being singletons. The table lists this clonotype with a few counts. Its antigen is not identified. Study-level points and caveats: Summed public TCR beta family frequency identified CMV carriers bearing the relevant HLA. HLA-C-restricted CMV-specific TCR beta clonotypes were dominant in the ex vivo response.

The TCR comes from a human donor in good health (CMV status not recorded). Some clones in this sample may be carry-over from other donors' samples. This chain joins TRBV6-1 and TRBJ2-7; D gene uncertain. Material: cultured PBMCs, obtained from culture after CMV antigen stimulation. The CDR3, as DNA: TGTGCCAGCAGTGAAGTCCAGACCTTGGAGCAGTACGTC. Encoded protein: CASSEVQTLEQYV.